One sample yielded the 18 T cell receptor beta chains listed below, sequenced in a study of blood T cell repertoires in COVID-19. The repertoire was sequenced with immunoSEQ multiplex PCR; TCRdb's copy has only in-frame clones and lacks some. The sample lists hundreds of thousands of clones; 89% were seen once. Sequencing was carried out using PBMCs or T cells enriched from blood (not recorded which). These receptors were obtained from a man in his sixties who had recovered from COVID-19.

V usage is TRBV27 and J usage is TRBJ2-1, with 12 bases fitting TRBD2. The ends lost 5 bases at V and 9 bases at J; junction bases unmatched: 8. The CDR3 contains 15 residues. CDR1 MNHEY and CDR2 SMNVEV come from the germline V gene (reference sequence). This chain's CDR3 is CASSASGRAVSEQFF. CDR3 sequence (DNA): TGTGCCAGCAGTGCTAGCGGGAGGGCCGTCAGTGAGCAGTTCTTC.

The genes are TRBV28 and TRBJ1-2, with D uncertain. V gave up 8 bases and J gave up 2 bases, with 9 bases separating them. CDR1 is MDHEN and CDR2 is SYDVKM in the germline V gene. The CDR3 covers 12 residues. This chain's CDR3 is CASLRENYGYTF. The CDR3 bases are TGTGCCAGCCTCCGGGAGAACTATGGCTACACCTTC.

This chain links TRBV6-2 or TRBV6-3 with TRBJ2-5; TRBD1 matches at 10 bases. Germline CDR1 MNHEY, CDR2 SVGEGT. The J segment lost 1 base and the V segment lost 6 bases, leaving 5 bases of the junction unmatched. This CDR3 region has 15 residues. The CDR3 nucleotides read TGTGCCAGCAGCCAACGGGACAGGGGCCAAGAGACCCAGTACTTC. Translating gives CASSQRDRGQETQYF.

The gene calls are TRBV10-3 and TRBJ1-5; no clear D gene. V was trimmed by 7 bases and J by 4 bases, leaving 11 bases between them. Germline V gene sequence: CDR1 ENHRY, CDR2 SYGVKD. The CDR3 loop spans 13 amino acids. CDR3 nucleotides: TGTGCCATCAATTCAGGCCAGAATCAGCCCCAGCATTTT. Translating it yields CAINSGQNQPQHF.

This clone has a handful of counts. CDR3 sequence: CASSQSSSSPLHF. The CDR3 DNA is TGTGCCAGCAGCCAATCTTCGTCCTCACCCCTCCACTTT. This chain connects TRBV3-1 (or the pseudogene TRBV3-2) to TRBJ1-6, with unresolved D. V was cut by 2 bases and J by 10 bases, with 9 bases left in between. The V gene's germline CDR1 is LGHDT and CDR2 YNNKEL (reference sequence). There are 13 residues in the CDR3.

This chain's CDR3 is CASSSFYEQYF. The CDR3 nucleotides are TGTGCCAGCAGTTCCTTCTACGAGCAGTACTTC. The chain joins TRBV28 to TRBJ2-7, with D unclear. The germline gives CDR1 MDHEN, CDR2 SYDVKM. V lost 4 bases and J lost 3, with 4 bases in between. The CDR3 totals 11 residues.

V is TRBV4-1 and J is TRBJ1-1, with 7 nucleotides matching TRBD1. Germline lookup yields CDR1 MGHRA and CDR2 YSYEKL. With V trimmed by 8 bases and J by 3 bases, 12 bases remained unmatched. This CDR3 has 15 amino acids. CDR3 DNA: TGCGCCAGCCGTTGGCAGGCCCAGGGGGACACTGAAGCTTTCTTT. Encoded protein: CASRWQAQGDTEAFF.

The rearrangement joins TRBV9 to TRBJ2-1; 16 bases map to TRBD2. Per the germline V gene, CDR1 is SGDLS and CDR2 is YYNGEE. The CDR3 sequence is 17 residues long. The V gene end was trimmed by 2 bases and the J gene end by 7 bases; junction bases not matched to a gene: 6. CDR3 coding DNA: TGTGCCAGCAGCGTTGGGACTAGCGGGAGGGCCGGGAATGAGCAGTTCTTC. Protein sequence: CASSVGTSGRAGNEQFF.

The rearrangement links TRBV29-1 to TRBJ2-3; 10 bases map to TRBD1. V lost 7 bases to trimming and J lost 1 base; unmatched junction nucleotides: 17. The CDR3 extends over 18 amino acids. Per the germline V gene, CDR1 is SQVTM and CDR2 is ANQGSEA. The CDR3 loop is CSGDRGPRGERGTDTQYF. The CDR3 DNA reads as TGCAGCGGCGACAGGGGGCCAAGGGGGGAGAGGGGCACAGATACGCAGTATTTT.

The chain combines TRBV18 with TRBJ1-1; TRBD1 matches 7 bases. Germline loops: CDR1 KGHSH, CDR2 LQKENI. V lost 4 bases and J lost 5; bases outside the gene matches: 13. The CDR3 is 16 amino acids. As DNA, the CDR3 is TGTGCCAGCTCACGGATATCCGACAGGGTTGGGACTGAAGCTTTCTTT. Translating it yields CASSRISDRVGTEAFF.

This rearrangement joins TRBV9 to TRBJ2-1, with TRBD2 identical over 7 bases. Germline V gene lookup returns CDR1 SGDLS and CDR2 YYNGEE. The CDR3 extends over 12 amino acids. The junction had 3 bases not matched to a gene; V was cut back by 0 bases and J by 12 bases. CDR3 sequence reads: CASSVGDYSQFF. For the CDR3, the DNA is TGTGCCAGCAGCGTAGGGGACTACTCGCAGTTCTTC.

This sequence joins TRBV19 and TRBJ1-5, with 9 positions matching TRBD1. Per germline, CDR1 LNHDA and CDR2 SQIVND (reference sequence). The CDR3 is 16 amino acids. Germline trimming cut 4 bases from V and 7 bases from J; bases unmatched to any gene: 11. CDR3 amino acids: CASSTGTGLFTQPQHF. CDR3 nucleotide sequence: TGTGCCAGTAGTACTGGGACAGGGCTATTCACCCAGCCCCAGCATTTT.

This chain's CDR3 is CASSKDRGMNQPQHF. For the CDR3, the DNA is TGTGCCAGTAGTAAAGACAGGGGGATGAATCAGCCCCAGCATTTT. The gene calls are TRBV19 and TRBJ1-5; 9 nucleotides line up with TRBD1. This CDR3 comprises 15 residues. V was pared by 4 bases and J by 4 bases, with 5 bases of the junction left unmatched. Germline V lookup: CDR1 LNHDA, CDR2 SQIVND (reference sequence).

The rearrangement joins TRBV2 to TRBJ2-7; maybe TRBD2 (5 bases). The V end was cut by 4 bases, the J end by 0 bases, with 10 bases between. Germline V lookup: CDR1 SNHLY, CDR2 FYNNEI. The CDR3 runs 14 residues. The CDR3: CASSGERSSYEQYF. The CDR3 coding sequence is TGTGCCAGCAGTGGGGAGAGGAGCTCCTACGAGCAGTACTTC.

V is TRBV4-1 and J is TRBJ2-7; TRBD2 is a possible D gene (5 bases). The CDR3 covers 15 residues. Trimming stripped 1 base from V and 3 bases from J, with 13 bases between. CDR1 and CDR2 from the germline V gene are MGHRA and YSYEKL. The CDR3 loop reads CASSQVEVAHYEQYF. For the CDR3, the DNA is TGCGCCAGCAGCCAAGTGGAGGTGGCCCACTACGAGCAGTACTTC.

This clone was seen once. V gene TRBV11-2 combines with J gene TRBJ1-2; the match to TRBD1 covers 7 bases. Trimming at V came to 8 bases and at J to 0 bases, leaving 15 bases not matched to a gene. CDR1 SGHAT and CDR2 FQNNGV come from the germline V gene. CDR3 length equals 17 residues. CDR3 in amino acids: CASGDITGALANYGYTF. CDR3 bases: TGTGCCAGCGGCGACATTACAGGGGCGTTAGCTAACTATGGCTACACCTTC.

The chain links TRBV2 to TRBJ2-7, with 12 bases that match TRBD2. The CDR3 covers 16 residues. Germline values: CDR1 SNHLY, CDR2 FYNNEI. Germline trimming cut 7 bases from V and 1 base from J; bases unmatched to any gene: 8. The CDR3 reads CASTKGTSGRSYEQYF. CDR3 DNA: TGTGCCAGCACCAAAGGGACTAGCGGGCGGTCCTACGAGCAGTACTTC. Using reference TRBV2 and TRBJ2-7 for the parts outside the CDR3, the full variable domain is EPEVTQTPSHQVTQMGQEVILRCVPISNHLYFYWYRQILGQKVEFLVSFYNNEISEKSEIFDDQFSVERPDGSNFTLKIRSTKLEDSAMYFCASTKGTSGRSYEQYFGPGTRLTVT.

This rearrangement joins TRBV2 to TRBJ1-5, with no clear D. Germline V gene data show CDR1 as SNHLY and CDR2 as FYNNEI. The CDR3 has 15 amino acids. V lost 5 bases, J lost 0 bases, and 11 bases lay in between. The CDR3 DNA sequence: TGTGCCAGCAGTAGTGTACGGGGTAGCAATCAGCCCCAGCATTTT. It specifies CASSSVRGSNQPQHF.